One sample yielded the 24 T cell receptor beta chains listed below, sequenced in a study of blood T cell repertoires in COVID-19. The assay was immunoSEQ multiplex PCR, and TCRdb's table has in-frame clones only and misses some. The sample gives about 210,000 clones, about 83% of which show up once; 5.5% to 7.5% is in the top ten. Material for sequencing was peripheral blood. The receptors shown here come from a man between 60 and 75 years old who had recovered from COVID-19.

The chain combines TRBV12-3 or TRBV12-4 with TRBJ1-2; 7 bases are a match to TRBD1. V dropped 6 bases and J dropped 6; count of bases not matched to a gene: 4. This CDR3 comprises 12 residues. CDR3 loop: CASRPGQDGYTF. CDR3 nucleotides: TGTGCCAGCAGACCTGGACAGGATGGCTACACCTTC.

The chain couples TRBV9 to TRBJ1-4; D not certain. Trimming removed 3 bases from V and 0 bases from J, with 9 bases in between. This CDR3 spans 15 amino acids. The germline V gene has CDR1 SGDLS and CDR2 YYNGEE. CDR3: CASSASGATNEKLFF. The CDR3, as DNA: TGTGCCAGCAGCGCCTCAGGCGCAACTAATGAAAAACTGTTTTTT.

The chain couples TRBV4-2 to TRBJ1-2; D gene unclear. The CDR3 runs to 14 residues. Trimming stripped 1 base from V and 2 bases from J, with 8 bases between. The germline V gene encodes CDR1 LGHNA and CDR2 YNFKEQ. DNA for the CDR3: TGTGCCAGCAGCCAAGGTGGAGGGAACTATGGCTACACCTTC. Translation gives CASSQGGGNYGYTF.

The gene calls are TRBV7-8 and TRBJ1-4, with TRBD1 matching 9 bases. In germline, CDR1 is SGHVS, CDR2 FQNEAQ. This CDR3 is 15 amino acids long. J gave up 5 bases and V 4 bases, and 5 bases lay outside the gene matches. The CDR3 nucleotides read TGTGCCAGCAGCTCTACAGGGGGCTCGAATGAAAAACTGTTTTTT. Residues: CASSSTGGSNEKLFF.

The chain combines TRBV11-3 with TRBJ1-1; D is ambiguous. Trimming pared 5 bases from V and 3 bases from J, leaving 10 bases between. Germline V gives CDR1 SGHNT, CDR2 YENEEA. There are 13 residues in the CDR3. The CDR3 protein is CASSLETHTEAFF. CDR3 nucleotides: TGTGCCAGCAGCCTGGAGACTCACACTGAAGCTTTCTTT.

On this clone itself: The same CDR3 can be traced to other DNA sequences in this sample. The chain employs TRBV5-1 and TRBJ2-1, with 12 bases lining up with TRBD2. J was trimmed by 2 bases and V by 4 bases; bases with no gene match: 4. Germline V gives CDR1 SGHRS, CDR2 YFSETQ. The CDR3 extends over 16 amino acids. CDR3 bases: TGCGCCAGCAGCCCGCGGACTAGCGGGGCCTACAATGAGCAGTTCTTC. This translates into CASSPRTSGAYNEQFF.

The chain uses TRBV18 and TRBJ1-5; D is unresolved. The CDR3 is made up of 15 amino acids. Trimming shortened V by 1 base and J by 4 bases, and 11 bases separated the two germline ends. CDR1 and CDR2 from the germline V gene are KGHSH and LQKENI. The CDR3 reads CASSPRTGGNQPQHF. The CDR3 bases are TGTGCCAGCTCACCACGAACGGGTGGGAATCAGCCCCAGCATTTT.

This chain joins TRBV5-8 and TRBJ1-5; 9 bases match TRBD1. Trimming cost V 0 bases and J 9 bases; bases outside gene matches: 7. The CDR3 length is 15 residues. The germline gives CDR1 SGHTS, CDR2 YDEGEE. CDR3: CASSLGGTGFLPQHF. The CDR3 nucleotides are TGTGCCAGCAGCTTGGGTGGGACAGGGTTTCTGCCCCAGCATTTT. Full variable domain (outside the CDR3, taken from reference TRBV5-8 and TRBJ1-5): EAGVTQSPTHLIKTRGQQATLRCSPISGHTSVYWYQQALGLGLQFLLWYDEGEERNRGNFPPRFSGRQFPNYSSELNVNALELEDSALYLCASSLGGTGFLPQHFGDGTRLSIL.

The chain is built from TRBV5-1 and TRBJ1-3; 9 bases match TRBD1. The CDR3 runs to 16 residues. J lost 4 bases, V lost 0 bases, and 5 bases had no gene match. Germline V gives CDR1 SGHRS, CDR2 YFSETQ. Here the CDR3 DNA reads TGCGCCAGCAGCTTGGAGGGGACAGGGTCCGGAAACACCATATATTTT. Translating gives CASSLEGTGSGNTIYF.

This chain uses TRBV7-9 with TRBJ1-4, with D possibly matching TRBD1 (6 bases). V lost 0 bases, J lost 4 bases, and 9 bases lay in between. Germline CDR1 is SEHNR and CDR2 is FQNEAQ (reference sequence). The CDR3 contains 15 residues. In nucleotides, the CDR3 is TGTGCCAGCAGCTTAGCGGGACAAGTTAATGAAAAACTGTTTTTT. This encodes CASSLAGQVNEKLFF.

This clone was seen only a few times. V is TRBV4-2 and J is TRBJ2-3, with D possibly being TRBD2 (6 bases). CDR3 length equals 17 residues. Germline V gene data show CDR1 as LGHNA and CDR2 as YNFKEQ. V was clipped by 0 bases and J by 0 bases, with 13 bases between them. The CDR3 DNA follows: TGTGCCAGCAGCCAAGATGGTGGGGGGTTTAGCACAGATACGCAGTATTTT. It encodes CASSQDGGGFSTDTQYF.

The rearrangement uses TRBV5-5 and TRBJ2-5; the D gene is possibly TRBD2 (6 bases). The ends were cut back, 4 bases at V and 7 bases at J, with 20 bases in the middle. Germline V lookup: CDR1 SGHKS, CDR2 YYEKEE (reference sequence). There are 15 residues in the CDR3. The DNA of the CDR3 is TGTGCCAGCAGCCCTGGGGGGACGAGTGAGGCGACCCAGTACTTC. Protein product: CASSPGGTSEATQYF. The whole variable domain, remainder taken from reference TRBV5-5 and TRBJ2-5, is DAGVTQSPTHLIKTRGQQVTLRCSPISGHKSVSWYQQVLGQGPQFIFQYYEKEERGRGNFPDRFSARQFPNYSSELNVNALLLGDSALYLCASSPGGTSEATQYFGPGTRLLVL.

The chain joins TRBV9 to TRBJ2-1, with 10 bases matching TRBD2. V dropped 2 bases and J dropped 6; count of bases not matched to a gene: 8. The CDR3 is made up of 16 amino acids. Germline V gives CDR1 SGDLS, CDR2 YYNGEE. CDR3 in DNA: TGTGCCAGCAGCGTGGTTATGAGCGGGAGGGGCAATGAGCAGTTCTTC. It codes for CASSVVMSGRGNEQFF.

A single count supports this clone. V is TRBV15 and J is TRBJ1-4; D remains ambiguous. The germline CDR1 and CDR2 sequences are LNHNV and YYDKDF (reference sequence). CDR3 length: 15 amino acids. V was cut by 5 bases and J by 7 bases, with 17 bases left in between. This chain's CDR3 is CATSPRTGSSEKLFF. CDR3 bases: TGTGCCACCAGCCCCCGCACCGGTAGTAGTGAAAAACTGTTTTTT.

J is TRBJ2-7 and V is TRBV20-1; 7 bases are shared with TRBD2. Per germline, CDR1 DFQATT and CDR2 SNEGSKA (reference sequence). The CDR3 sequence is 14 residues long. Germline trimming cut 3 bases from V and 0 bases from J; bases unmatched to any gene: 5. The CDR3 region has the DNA TGCAGTGCTAGTCTAGCGGAAAGCTCCTACGAGCAGTACTTC. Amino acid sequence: CSASLAESSYEQYF.

DNA of the CDR3: TGTGCCAGCAGTTCAGGGCTCTATGGCTACACCTTC. Translation gives CASSSGLYGYTF. The chain joins TRBV12-3 or TRBV12-4 to TRBJ1-2; D is possibly TRBD1 (5 bases). The CDR3 covers 12 residues. With 4 bases removed from V and 4 bases from J, the gap between germline ends came to 7 bases.

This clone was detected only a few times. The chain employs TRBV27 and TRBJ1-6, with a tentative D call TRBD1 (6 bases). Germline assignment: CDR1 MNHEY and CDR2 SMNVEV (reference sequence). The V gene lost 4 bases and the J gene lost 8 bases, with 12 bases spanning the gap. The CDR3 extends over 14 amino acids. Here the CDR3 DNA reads TGTGCCAGCAGTTACAGGGTCGGGGATTCACCCCTCCACTTT. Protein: CASSYRVGDSPLHF.

The CDR3 region has the DNA TGCGCCAGCAGTTCAAGCGGGAGGGCCGACGAGCAGTACTTC. It specifies CASSSSGRADEQYF. The gene calls are TRBV5-1 and TRBJ2-7, with TRBD2 matching over 10 bases. The V and J ends lost 5 bases and 5 bases, in that order; junction bases with no gene match: 7. The CDR3 extends over 14 amino acids. In germline, CDR1 is SGHRS, CDR2 YFSETQ.

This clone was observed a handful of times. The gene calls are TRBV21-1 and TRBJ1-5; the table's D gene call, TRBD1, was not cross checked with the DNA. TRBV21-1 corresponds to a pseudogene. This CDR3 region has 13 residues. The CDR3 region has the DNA TGTGCCAGCAGCAAAAAAACAGTGAAGCCCCAGCATTTT. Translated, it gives CASSKKTVKPQHF.

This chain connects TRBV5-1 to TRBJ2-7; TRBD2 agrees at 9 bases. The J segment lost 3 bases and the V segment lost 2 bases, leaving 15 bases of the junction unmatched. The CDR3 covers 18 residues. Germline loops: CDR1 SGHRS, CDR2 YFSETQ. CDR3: CASSLGGRTGTSHYEQYF. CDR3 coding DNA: TGCGCCAGCAGCTTAGGCGGCCGCACCGGGACTAGCCACTACGAGCAGTACTTC.

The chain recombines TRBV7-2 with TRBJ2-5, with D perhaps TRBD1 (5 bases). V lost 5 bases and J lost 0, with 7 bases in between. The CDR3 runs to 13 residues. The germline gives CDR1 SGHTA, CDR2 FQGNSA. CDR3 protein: CASSRGNQETQYF. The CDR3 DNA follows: TGTGCCAGCAGCAGGGGAAACCAAGAGACCCAGTACTTC.

CDR3 protein: CASSSTPGQGRETQYF. Here the CDR3 DNA reads TGTGCCAGCAGCTCGACCCCGGGACAGGGGAGGGAGACCCAGTACTTC. V and J are TRBV3-1 (or the pseudogene TRBV3-2) and TRBJ2-5; TRBD1 matches 10 bases. V shed 5 bases and J 5 bases; nucleotides not matched to a gene: 11. Germline values: CDR1 LGHDT, CDR2 YNNKEL (reference sequence). There are 16 residues in the CDR3.

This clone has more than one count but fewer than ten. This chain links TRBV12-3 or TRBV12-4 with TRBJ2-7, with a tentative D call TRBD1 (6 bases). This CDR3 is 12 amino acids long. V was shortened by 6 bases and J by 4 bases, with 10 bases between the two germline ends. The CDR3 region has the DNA TGTGCCAGCAGCACAGGGTTTTACGAGCAGTACTTC. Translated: CASSTGFYEQYF.

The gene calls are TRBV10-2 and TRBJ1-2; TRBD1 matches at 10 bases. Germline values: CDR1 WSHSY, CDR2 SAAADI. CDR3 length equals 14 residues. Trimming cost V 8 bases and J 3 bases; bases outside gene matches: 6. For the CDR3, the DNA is TGCGCCAGCTTATCAGGACAGGGGGACTATGGCTACACCTTC. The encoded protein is CASLSGQGDYGYTF.